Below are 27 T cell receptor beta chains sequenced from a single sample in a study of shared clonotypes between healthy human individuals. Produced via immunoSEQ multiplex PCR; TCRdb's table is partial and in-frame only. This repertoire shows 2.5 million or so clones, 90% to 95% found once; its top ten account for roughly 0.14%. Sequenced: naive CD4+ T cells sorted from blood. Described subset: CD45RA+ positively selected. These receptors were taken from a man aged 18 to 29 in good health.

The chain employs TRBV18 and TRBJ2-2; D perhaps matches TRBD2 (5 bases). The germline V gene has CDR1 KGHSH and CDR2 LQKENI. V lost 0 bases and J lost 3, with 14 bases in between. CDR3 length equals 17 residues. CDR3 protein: CASSPPLSGRDTGELFF. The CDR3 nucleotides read TGTGCCAGCTCACCACCTCTCTCTGGGCGGGACACCGGGGAGCTGTTTTTT.

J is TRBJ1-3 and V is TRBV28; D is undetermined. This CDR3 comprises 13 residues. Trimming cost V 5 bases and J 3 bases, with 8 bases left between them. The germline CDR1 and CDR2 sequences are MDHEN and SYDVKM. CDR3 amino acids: CASSRNGGNTIYF. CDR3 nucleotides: TGTGCCAGCAGTAGGAATGGTGGAAACACCATATATTTT.

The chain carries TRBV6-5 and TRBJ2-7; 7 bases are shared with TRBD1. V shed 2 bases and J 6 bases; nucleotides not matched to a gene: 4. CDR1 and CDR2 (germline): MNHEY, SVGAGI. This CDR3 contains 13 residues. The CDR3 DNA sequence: TGTGCCAGCAGTTACGGAGACAGGGTCGAGCAGTACTTC. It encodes CASSYGDRVEQYF.

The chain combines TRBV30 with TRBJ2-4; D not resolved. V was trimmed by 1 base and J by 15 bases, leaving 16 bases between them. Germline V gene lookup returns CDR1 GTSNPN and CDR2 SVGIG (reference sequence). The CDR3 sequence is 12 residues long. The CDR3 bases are TGTGCCTGGAGTGGAACCGCCCCCCCTGCGTACTTC. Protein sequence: CAWSGTAPPAYF.

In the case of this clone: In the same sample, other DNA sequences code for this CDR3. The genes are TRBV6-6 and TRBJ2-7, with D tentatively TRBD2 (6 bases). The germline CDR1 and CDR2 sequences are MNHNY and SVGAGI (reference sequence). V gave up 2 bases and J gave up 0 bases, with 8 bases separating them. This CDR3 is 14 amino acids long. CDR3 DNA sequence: TGTGCCAGCAGTTACGTGACTAGCTCCTACGAGCAGTACTTC. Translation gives CASSYVTSSYEQYF.

DNA for the CDR3: TGTGCCAGCAGTCCCCGTGACAGCACCTACGAGCAGTACTTC. As protein: CASSPRDSTYEQYF. The chain carries TRBV28 and TRBJ2-7, with D perhaps TRBD1 (5 bases). This CDR3 contains 14 residues. Germline CDR1 MDHEN, CDR2 SYDVKM. Between the trimmed V and J ends, which lost 5 bases and 2 bases, there was a span of 13 bases.

CDR3 in DNA: TGTGCCAGCAGGATGGGACTAGCGGGAGGAAACATTCAGTACTTC. It is translated as CASRMGLAGGNIQYF. This sequence joins TRBV2 and TRBJ2-4, with 15 bases lining up with TRBD2. Germline V lookup: CDR1 SNHLY, CDR2 FYNNEI. Trimming took 6 bases from V and 6 from J; bases not matched to a gene: 3. The CDR3 runs 15 residues.

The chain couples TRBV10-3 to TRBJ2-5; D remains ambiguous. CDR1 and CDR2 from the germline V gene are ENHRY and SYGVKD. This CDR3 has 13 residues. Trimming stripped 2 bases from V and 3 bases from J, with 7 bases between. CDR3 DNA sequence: TGTGCCATCAGTGAGGGGAAGGAAGAGACCCAGTACTTC. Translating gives CAISEGKEETQYF.

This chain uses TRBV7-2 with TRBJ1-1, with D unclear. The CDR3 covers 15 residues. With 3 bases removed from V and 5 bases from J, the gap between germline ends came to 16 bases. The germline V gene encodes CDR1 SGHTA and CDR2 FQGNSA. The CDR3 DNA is TGTGCCAGCAGCTTGCTGAGAACGTCCGAAACTGAAGCTTTCTTT. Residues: CASSLLRTSETEAFF.

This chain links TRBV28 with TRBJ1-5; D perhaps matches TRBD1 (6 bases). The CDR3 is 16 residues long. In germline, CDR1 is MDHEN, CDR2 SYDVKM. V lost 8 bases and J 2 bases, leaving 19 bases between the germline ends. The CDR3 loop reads CASQRQGWYGNQPQHF. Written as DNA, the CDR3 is TGTGCCAGCCAAAGGCAGGGGTGGTACGGCAATCAGCCCCAGCATTTT. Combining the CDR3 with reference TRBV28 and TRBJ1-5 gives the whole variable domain DVKVTQSSRYLVKRTGEKVFLECVQDMDHENMFWYRQDPGLGLRLIYFSYDVKMKEKGDIPEGYSVSREKKERFSLILESASTNQTSMYLCASQRQGWYGNQPQHFGDGTRLSIL.

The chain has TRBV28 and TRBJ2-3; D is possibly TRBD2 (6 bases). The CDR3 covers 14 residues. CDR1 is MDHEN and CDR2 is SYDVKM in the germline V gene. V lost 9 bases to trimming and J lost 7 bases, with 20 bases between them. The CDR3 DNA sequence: TGTGCCAGTGCTGATAGCTGGGACTCCCATACGCAGTATTTT. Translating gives CASADSWDSHTQYF.

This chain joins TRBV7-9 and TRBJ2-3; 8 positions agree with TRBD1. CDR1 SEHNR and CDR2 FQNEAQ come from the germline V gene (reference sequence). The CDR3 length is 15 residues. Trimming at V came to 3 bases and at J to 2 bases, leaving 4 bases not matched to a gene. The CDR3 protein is CASSFSGGDTDTQYF. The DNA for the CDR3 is TGTGCCAGCAGCTTTTCAGGGGGCGACACAGATACGCAGTATTTT.

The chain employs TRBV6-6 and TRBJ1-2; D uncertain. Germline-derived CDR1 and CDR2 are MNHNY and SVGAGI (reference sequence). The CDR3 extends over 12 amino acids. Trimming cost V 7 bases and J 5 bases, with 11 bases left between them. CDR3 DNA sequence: TGTGCCAGCACGACAAAAGGGTATGGCTACACCTTC. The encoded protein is CASTTKGYGYTF.

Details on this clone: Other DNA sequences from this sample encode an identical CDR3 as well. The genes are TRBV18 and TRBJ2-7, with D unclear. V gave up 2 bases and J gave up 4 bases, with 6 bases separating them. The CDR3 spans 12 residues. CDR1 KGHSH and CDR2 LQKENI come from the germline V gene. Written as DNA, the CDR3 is TGTGCCAGCTCACCAGCAACATACGAGCAGTACTTC. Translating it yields CASSPATYEQYF.

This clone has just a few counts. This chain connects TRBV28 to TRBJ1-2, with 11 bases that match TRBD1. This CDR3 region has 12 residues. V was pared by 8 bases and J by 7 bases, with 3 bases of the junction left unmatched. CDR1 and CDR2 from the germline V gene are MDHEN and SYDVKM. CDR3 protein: CASRGTGGGYTF. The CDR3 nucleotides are TGTGCCAGCCGTGGGACAGGGGGTGGCTACACCTTC.

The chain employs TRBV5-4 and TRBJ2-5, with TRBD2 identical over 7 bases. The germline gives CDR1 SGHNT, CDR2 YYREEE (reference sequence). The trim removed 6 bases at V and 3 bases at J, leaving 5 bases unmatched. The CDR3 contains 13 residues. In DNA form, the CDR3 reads TGTGCCAGCACCCCCGCGGGGGAAGAGACCCAGTACTTC. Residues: CASTPAGEETQYF.

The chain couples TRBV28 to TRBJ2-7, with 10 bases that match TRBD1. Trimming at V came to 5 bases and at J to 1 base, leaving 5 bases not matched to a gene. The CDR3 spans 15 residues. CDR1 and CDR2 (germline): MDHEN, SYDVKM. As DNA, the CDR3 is TGTGCCAGCAGTGGGACAGGGGACCTTTCCTACGAGCAGTACTTC. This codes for CASSGTGDLSYEQYF.

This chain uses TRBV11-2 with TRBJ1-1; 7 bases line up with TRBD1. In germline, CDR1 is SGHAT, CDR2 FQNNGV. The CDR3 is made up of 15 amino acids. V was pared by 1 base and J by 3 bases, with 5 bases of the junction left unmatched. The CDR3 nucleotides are TGTGCCAGCAGCTTAGGTATGGGGACAGACACTGAAGCTTTCTTT. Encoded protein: CASSLGMGTDTEAFF. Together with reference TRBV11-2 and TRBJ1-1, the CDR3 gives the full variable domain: EAGVAQSPRYKIIEKRQSVAFWCNPISGHATLYWYQQILGQGPKLLIQFQNNGVVDDSQLPKDRFSAERLKGVDSTLKIQPAKLEDSAVYLCASSLGMGTDTEAFFGQGTRLTVV.

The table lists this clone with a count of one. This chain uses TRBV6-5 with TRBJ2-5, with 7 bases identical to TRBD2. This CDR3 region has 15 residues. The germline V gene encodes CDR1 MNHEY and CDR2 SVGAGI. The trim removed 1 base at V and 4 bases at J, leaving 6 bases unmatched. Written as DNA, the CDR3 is TGTGCCAGCAGTTACTGGACTGGGGGGGGAGAGACCCAGTACTTC. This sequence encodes CASSYWTGGGETQYF.

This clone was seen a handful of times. The CDR3 spells CAWSVGSSGAEAFF. The CDR3 DNA sequence: TGTGCCTGGAGTGTTGGCAGCTCAGGAGCTGAAGCTTTCTTT. The genes are TRBV30 and TRBJ1-1; D gene uncertain. The CDR3 length is 14 residues. Trimming stripped 0 bases from V and 6 bases from J, with 14 bases between. CDR1 and CDR2 from the germline V gene are GTSNPN and SVGIG (reference sequence).

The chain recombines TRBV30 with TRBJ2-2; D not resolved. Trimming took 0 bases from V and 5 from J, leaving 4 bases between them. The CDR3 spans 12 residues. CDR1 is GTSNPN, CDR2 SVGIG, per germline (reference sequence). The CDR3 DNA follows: TGTGCCTGGAGTGTACTGACCGGGGAGCTGTTTTTT. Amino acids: CAWSVLTGELFF.

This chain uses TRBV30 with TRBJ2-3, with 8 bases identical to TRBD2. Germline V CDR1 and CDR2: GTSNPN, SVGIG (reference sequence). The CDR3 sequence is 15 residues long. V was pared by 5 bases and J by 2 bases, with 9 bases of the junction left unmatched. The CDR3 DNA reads TGTGCCTGGGCCCCCCTAGCGGGCGTCACAGATACGCAGTATTTT. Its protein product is CAWAPLAGVTDTQYF. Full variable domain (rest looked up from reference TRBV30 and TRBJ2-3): SQTIHQWPATLVQPVGSPLSLECTVEGTSNPNLYWYRQAAGRGLQLLFYSVGIGQISSEVPQNLSASRPQDRQFILSSKKLLLSDSGFYLCAWAPLAGVTDTQYFGPGTRLTVL.

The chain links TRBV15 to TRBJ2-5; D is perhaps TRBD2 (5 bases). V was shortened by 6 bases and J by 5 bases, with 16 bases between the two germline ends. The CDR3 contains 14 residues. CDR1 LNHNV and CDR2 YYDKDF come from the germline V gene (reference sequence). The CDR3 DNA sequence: TGTGCCACCAGTAGTAAGAGGGTCGCCGAGACCCAGTACTTC. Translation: CATSSKRVAETQYF.

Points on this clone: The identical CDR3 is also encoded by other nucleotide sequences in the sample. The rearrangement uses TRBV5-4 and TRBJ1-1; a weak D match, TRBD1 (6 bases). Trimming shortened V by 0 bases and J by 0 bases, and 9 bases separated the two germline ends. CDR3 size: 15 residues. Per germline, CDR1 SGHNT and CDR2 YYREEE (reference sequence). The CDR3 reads CASSLGGAMNTEAFF. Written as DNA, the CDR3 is TGTGCCAGCAGCTTGGGGGGGGCCATGAACACTGAAGCTTTCTTT.

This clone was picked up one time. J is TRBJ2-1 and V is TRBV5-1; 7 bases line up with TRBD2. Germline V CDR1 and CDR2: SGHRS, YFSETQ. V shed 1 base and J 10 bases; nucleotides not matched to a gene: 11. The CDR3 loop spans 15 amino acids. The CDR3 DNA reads TGCGCCAGCAGCTTGACCCGGGAGGTAGTAAGGGAGCAGTTCTTC. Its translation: CASSLTREVVREQFF.

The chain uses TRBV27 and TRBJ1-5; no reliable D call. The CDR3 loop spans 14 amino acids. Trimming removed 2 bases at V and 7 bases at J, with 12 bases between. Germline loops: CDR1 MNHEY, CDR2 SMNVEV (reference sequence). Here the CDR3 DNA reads TGTGCCAGCAGTTTAGAAGGGTTCCGCCAGCCCCAGCATTTT. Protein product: CASSLEGFRQPQHF.

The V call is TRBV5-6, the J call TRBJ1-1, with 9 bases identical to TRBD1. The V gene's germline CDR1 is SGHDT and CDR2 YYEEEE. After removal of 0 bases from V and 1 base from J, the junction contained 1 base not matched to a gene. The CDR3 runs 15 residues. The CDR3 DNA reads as TGTGCCAGCAGCTTGGGGACAGGGGCGAACACTGAAGCTTTCTTT. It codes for CASSLGTGANTEAFF.